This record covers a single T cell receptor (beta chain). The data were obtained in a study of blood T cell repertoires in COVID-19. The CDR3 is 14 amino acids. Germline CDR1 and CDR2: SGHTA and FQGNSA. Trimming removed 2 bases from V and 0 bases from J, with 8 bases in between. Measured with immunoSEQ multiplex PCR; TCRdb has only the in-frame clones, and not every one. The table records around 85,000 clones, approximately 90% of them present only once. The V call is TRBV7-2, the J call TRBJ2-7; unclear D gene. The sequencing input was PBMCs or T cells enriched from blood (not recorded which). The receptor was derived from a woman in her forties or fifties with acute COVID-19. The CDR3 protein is CASSLSVDSYEQYF. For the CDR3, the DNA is TGTGCCAGCAGCTTATCGGTAGACTCCTACGAGCAGTACTTC. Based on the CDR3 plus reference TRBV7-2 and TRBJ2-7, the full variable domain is GAGVSQSPSNKVTEKGKDVELRCDPISGHTALYWYRQSLGQGLEFLIYFQGNSAPDKSGLPSDRFSAERTGGSVSTLTIQRTQQEDSAVYLCASSLSVDSYEQYFGPGTRLTVT.